The 27 T cell receptor beta chains in this list originate from one sample, sequenced in a study of CD8 T cells in ankylosing spondylitis. TCRdb recomputed calls from the 5' RACE reads with MiXCR, one row per CDR3 protein. The sample lists 50,000 to 70,000 distinct CDR3 sequences; 6.2% were seen once. Sequencing input: synovial fluid, either unsorted or a sorted T cell fraction (not recorded which). The receptor set was obtained from a male donor with ankylosing spondylitis.

V gene TRBV2 combines with J gene TRBJ2-7; tentative D call: TRBD2 (5 bases). V shed 7 bases and J shed 5 bases, with 12 bases lying between them. Germline V gives CDR1 SNHLY, CDR2 FYNNEI. The CDR3 totals 12 residues. CDR3 amino acids: CASTLAVHEQYF. The CDR3 coding sequence is TGTGCCAGCACTCTAGCTGTCCACGAGCAGTACTTC.

This clonotype showed up just a few times. This chain connects TRBV12-3 or TRBV12-4 to TRBJ2-1; D ambiguous. There are 12 residues in the CDR3. The V and J ends lost 0 bases and 10 bases respectively, with 7 bases between them. CDR3 region: CASSLAAEEQFF. In DNA form, the CDR3 reads TGTGCCAGCAGTTTAGCGGCGGAGGAGCAGTTCTTC.

The CDR3 DNA reads as TGTGCCAGCAGTACGATAGCGGGAGTGGGACACAATGAGCAGTTCTTC. It specifies CASSTIAGVGHNEQFF. The chain joins TRBV2 to TRBJ2-1; TRBD2 matches at 9 bases. Trimming at V came to 5 bases and at J to 5 bases, leaving 10 bases not matched to a gene. This CDR3 has 16 residues. CDR1 and CDR2 (germline): SNHLY, FYNNEI.

This chain joins TRBV7-2 and TRBJ1-2; unclear D gene. The CDR3 has 15 amino acids. Deletions cut 4 bases from V and 0 bases from J, with 12 bases between. CDR1 and CDR2 (germline): SGHTA, FQGNSA. Written as DNA, the CDR3 is TGTGCCAGCAGCTCCAAAGGGTTCTCTAACTATGGCTACACCTTC. Translated, it gives CASSSKGFSNYGYTF.

The chain carries TRBV29-1 and TRBJ1-5, with D maybe TRBD1 (6 bases). The CDR3 sequence is 14 residues long. V lost 6 bases, J lost 5 bases, and 17 bases lay in between. The germline gives CDR1 SQVTM, CDR2 ANQGSEA. The CDR3 DNA reads as TGCAGCGTGGGACAAGGGGGGCGGCATCAGCCCCAGCATTTT. Amino acids: CSVGQGGRHQPQHF.

Only a few counts were recorded for this clonotype. The chain joins TRBV11-3 to TRBJ2-1; weak D call: TRBD2 (6 bases). The germline V and J ends were trimmed by 5 bases and 0 bases, with 11 bases remaining between them. This CDR3 is 15 amino acids long. CDR1 SGHNT and CDR2 YENEEA come from the germline V gene. In DNA, the CDR3 is TGTGCCAGCAGCGCGGGACGAAACTCCTACAATGAGCAGTTCTTC. It is translated as CASSAGRNSYNEQFF. Supplemented by reference TRBV11-3 and TRBJ2-1, the full variable domain reads EAGVVQSPRYKIIEKKQPVAFWCNPISGHNTLYWYLQNLGQGPELLIRYENEEAVDDSQLPKDRFSAERLKGVDSTLKIQPAELGDSAVYLCASSAGRNSYNEQFFGPGTRLTVL.

V is TRBV5-4 and J is TRBJ2-1; D is ambiguous. The germline V gene encodes CDR1 SGHNT and CDR2 YYREEE (reference sequence). V gave up 2 bases and J gave up 3 bases, with 9 bases separating them. This CDR3 spans 14 amino acids. As DNA, the CDR3 is TGTGCCAGCAGCTTACGCAGGAGCTACAATGAGCAGTTCTTC. Translated: CASSLRRSYNEQFF.

This clonotype was detected many times. This chain connects TRBV20-1 to TRBJ2-7, with D uncertain. Germline V gene lookup returns CDR1 DFQATT and CDR2 SNEGSKA (reference sequence). The CDR3 has 11 residues. V dropped 5 bases and J dropped 5 bases, with 10 bases sitting between them. The CDR3 bases are TGCAGTGCTGAGAACTACAACGAGCAGTACTTC. Residues: CSAENYNEQYF.

This clonotype has only a few counts. CDR3 in DNA: TGTGCCAGCAGCGTAGTCTCAGGGGGCGATTTGAATGAGCAGTTCTTC. This encodes CASSVVSGGDLNEQFF. The V gene is TRBV9, the J gene TRBJ2-1, with 8 positions matching TRBD1. J was trimmed by 7 bases and V by 0 bases; bases with no gene match: 9. CDR3 length equals 16 residues. Germline CDR1 and CDR2: SGDLS and YYNGEE.

This clonotype was seen at least ten times. The J gene is TRBJ1-1, the V gene TRBV18; no definite D call. Germline CDR1 KGHSH, CDR2 LQKENI. Trimming stripped 0 bases from V and 1 base from J, with 12 bases between. This CDR3 region has 16 residues. CDR3 nucleotide sequence: TGTGCCAGCTCACCACCGTCCCCAGGTTCGAACACTGAAGCTTTCTTT. Translating it yields CASSPPSPGSNTEAFF.

With regard to this clonotype: One junction end disagrees with the germline gene, perhaps due to a read error. This chain connects TRBV12-3 or TRBV12-4 to TRBJ2-3; 9 bases align to TRBD2. CDR3 length: 18 residues. The CDR3 here is CACSLSVSAGGPSDTQYF. The CDR3 DNA is TGTGCCTGCAGTTTAAGCGTATCGGCGGGAGGGCCCTCAGATACGCAGTATTTT.

The sample holds many counts of this clonotype. The junction departs from germline at one end; a sequencing error may be responsible. V is TRBV7-9 and J is TRBJ2-7; TRBD1 matches 8 bases. CDR1 and CDR2 from the germline V gene are SEHNR and FQNEAQ (reference sequence). The CDR3 contains 14 residues. CDR3 in amino acids: CASTDRGPSNEQYF. CDR3 in DNA: TGTGCCAGCACCGACAGGGGTCCCTCCAACGAGCAGTACTTC.

This clonotype was observed at least ten times. This chain links TRBV5-1 with TRBJ2-1, with D tentatively TRBD2 (5 bases). Trimming left V 4 bases short and J 0 bases short, with 11 bases between. There are 15 residues in the CDR3. CDR1 and CDR2 from the germline V gene are SGHRS and YFSETQ. CDR3 region: CASSPRTSSYNEQFF. The CDR3, as DNA: TGCGCCAGCAGCCCACGAACTAGCTCCTACAATGAGCAGTTCTTC.

The sample holds many counts of this clonotype. The chain employs TRBV5-6 and TRBJ2-7; D is unresolved. The V gene lost 3 bases and the J gene lost 2 bases, with 3 bases spanning the gap. The CDR3 covers 11 residues. The germline CDR1 and CDR2 sequences are SGHDT and YYEEEE. The CDR3 spells CASSSAYEQYF. CDR3 DNA sequence: TGTGCCAGCAGCTCGGCCTACGAGCAGTACTTC.

This clonotype occurred many times. The J gene is TRBJ1-6, the V gene TRBV6-1; the match to TRBD1 covers 8 bases. CDR3 length equals 13 residues. V trimming: 7 bases; J trimming: 9 bases; junction bases outside the gene matches: 5. From germline, CDR1 is MNHNS and CDR2 SASEGT. Here the CDR3 DNA reads TGTGCCAGCACTGAGGACAGGGTTTCACCCCTCCACTTT. It is translated as CASTEDRVSPLHF.

The rearrangement joins TRBV19 to TRBJ1-1, with D hard to call. Germline V gene data show CDR1 as LNHDA and CDR2 as SQIVND (reference sequence). CDR3 length: 11 residues. Trimming left V 5 bases short and J 1 base short, with 2 bases between. CDR3 amino acids: CASSGNTEAFF. The CDR3 coding sequence is TGTGCCAGTAGTGGGAACACTGAAGCTTTCTTT.

This clonotype has a count of ten or more. The chain couples TRBV20-1 to TRBJ2-1; TRBD2 matches 9 bases. Germline V CDR1 and CDR2: DFQATT, SNEGSKA (reference sequence). CDR3 length equals 14 residues. Trimming removed 6 bases from V and 8 bases from J; junction bases left unmatched: 11. The CDR3 reads CSAPSAGGSDEQFF. The CDR3 region has the DNA TGCAGTGCCCCCTCCGCGGGAGGGTCCGATGAGCAGTTCTTC.

This CDR3 is CASSLGELETQYF. CDR3 in DNA: TGTGCCAGCAGCTTGGGAGAATTAGAGACCCAGTACTTC. The rearrangement joins TRBV7-6 to TRBJ2-5; perhaps TRBD2 as D (5 bases). This CDR3 comprises 13 residues. Per the germline V gene, CDR1 is SGHVS and CDR2 is FNYEAQ. V was clipped by 3 bases and J by 4 bases, with 9 bases between them.

This clonotype was recorded at least ten times. A read error may be the cause here, since a much bigger clone is one base away. V usage is TRBV28 and J usage is TRBJ2-1; 10 nucleotides match TRBD2. Trimming cost V 5 bases and J 9 bases; bases outside gene matches: 13. CDR3 length: 16 residues. Per the germline V gene, CDR1 is MDHEN and CDR2 is SYDVKM. The CDR3 is CASSLPSGSESIEQFF. The DNA for the CDR3 is TGTGCCAGCAGTCTCCCTAGCGGGAGTGAGAGCATTGAGCAGTTCTTC. The full variable domain, completed using reference TRBV28 and TRBJ2-1, is DVKVTQSSRYLVKRTGEKVFLECVQDMDHENMFWYRQDPGLGLRLIYFSYDVKMKEKGDIPEGYSVSREKKERFSLILESASTNQTSMYLCASSLPSGSESIEQFFGPGTRLTVL.

This clonotype was counted ten times or more. The gene calls are TRBV5-1 and TRBJ2-7; D ambiguous. The CDR3 has 15 residues. CDR1 is SGHRS and CDR2 is YFSETQ in the germline V gene. The V end lost 0 bases, the J end lost 3 bases, and 13 bases lay between the germline ends. CDR3: CASSLDAGKFYEQYF. In DNA form, the CDR3 reads TGCGCCAGCAGCTTGGATGCCGGAAAGTTCTACGAGCAGTACTTC.

This clonotype was counted ten times or more. The J gene is TRBJ1-1, the V gene TRBV14; D ambiguous. Germline values: CDR1 SGHDN, CDR2 FVKESK. The CDR3 extends over 14 amino acids. Trimming cost V 0 bases and J 8 bases, with 13 bases left between them. CDR3: CASSQEIGGPEAFF. The CDR3 DNA sequence: TGTGCCAGCAGCCAAGAAATAGGCGGCCCCGAAGCTTTCTTT.

This clonotype was found many times. The chain recombines TRBV7-2 with TRBJ2-7; 9 nucleotides match TRBD2. The length of the CDR3 is 16 residues. CDR1 is SGHTA, CDR2 FQGNSA, per germline. V shed 2 bases, J shed 2 bases, and the junction held 7 bases outside the gene matches. For the CDR3, the DNA is TGTGCCAGCAGCTTAATATCTAGCGGGGCGACCTACGAGCAGTACTTC. Its protein product is CASSLISSGATYEQYF.

This clonotype was seen ten or more times. The V gene is TRBV28, the J gene TRBJ2-1, with TRBD2 matching 9 bases. Trimming took 6 bases from V and 8 from J; bases not matched to a gene: 5. The CDR3 length is 13 residues. Germline-derived CDR1 and CDR2 are MDHEN and SYDVKM. The CDR3 DNA reads TGTGCCAGCAGCGAAGCGGGAGGCGATGAGCAGTTCTTC. This encodes CASSEAGGDEQFF.

The sample holds many counts of this clonotype. V gene TRBV29-1 combines with J gene TRBJ1-2; D gene unclear. Looked up from germline, CDR1 is SQVTM and CDR2 is ANQGSEA. Trimming stripped 1 base from V and 8 bases from J, with 17 bases between. The CDR3 is made up of 14 amino acids. The CDR3 DNA follows: TGCAGCGTTGAAGCTCCCCTACAGTTGTGGGGCTACACCTTC. It yields the protein CSVEAPLQLWGYTF.

This clonotype was observed at least ten times. The chain couples TRBV5-1 to TRBJ2-2; 7 nucleotides line up with TRBD1. From germline, CDR1 is SGHRS and CDR2 YFSETQ. J was trimmed by 2 bases and V by 4 bases; bases with no gene match: 8. The CDR3 spans 16 residues. The CDR3 coding sequence is TGCGCCAGCAGCCCTAACCGACAGGGAAACACCGGGGAGCTGTTTTTT. As protein: CASSPNRQGNTGELFF.

This clonotype was picked up many times. This chain joins TRBV10-3 and TRBJ1-2, with D perhaps TRBD1 (5 bases). V lost 5 bases to trimming and J lost 5 bases, with 15 bases between them. Germline CDR1 is ENHRY and CDR2 is SYGVKD. This CDR3 spans 14 amino acids. CDR3 coding DNA: TGTGCCATCAGTAAGCCGGGACCGGCGTATGGCTACACCTTC. As protein: CAISKPGPAYGYTF.

This clonotype was seen at least ten times. The chain employs TRBV27 and TRBJ2-3; TRBD2 matches 11 bases. The V and J ends lost 6 bases and 5 bases, in that order; junction bases with no gene match: 13. From germline, CDR1 is MNHEY and CDR2 SMNVEV (reference sequence). CDR3 length: 17 amino acids. The CDR3 nucleotides are TGTGCCAGCAGCAAACAACTCGCTAGCGGGAGGATAGATACGCAGTATTTT. Translating gives CASSKQLASGRIDTQYF.